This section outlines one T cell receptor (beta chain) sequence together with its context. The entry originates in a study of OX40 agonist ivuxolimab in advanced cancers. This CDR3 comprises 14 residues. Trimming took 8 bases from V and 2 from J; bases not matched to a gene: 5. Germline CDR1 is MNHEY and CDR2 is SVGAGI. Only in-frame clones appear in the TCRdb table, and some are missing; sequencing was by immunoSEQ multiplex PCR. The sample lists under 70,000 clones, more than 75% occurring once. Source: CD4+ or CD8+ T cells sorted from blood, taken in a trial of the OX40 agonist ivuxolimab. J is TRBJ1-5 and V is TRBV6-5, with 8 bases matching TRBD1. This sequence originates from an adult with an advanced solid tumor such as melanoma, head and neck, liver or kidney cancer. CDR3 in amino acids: CASGDRMGNQPQHF. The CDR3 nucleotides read TGTGCCAGCGGGGACAGGATGGGCAATCAGCCCCAGCATTTT.